The 15 T cell receptor beta chains given below trace back to one sample, sequenced in a study of T cell responses to AZD1222 COVID-19 vaccine. Using immunoSEQ multiplex PCR, the repertoire was profiled, and TCRdb retains in-frame clones only, with some absent. The data hold over 110,000 clones, with under 95% observed a single time. Specimen: peripheral blood, collected on day 0 of AZD1222 vaccination. These receptors originate from an adult in good health.

The rearrangement joins TRBV5-6 to TRBJ1-2; possibly TRBD1 for D (6 bases). Germline V lookup: CDR1 SGHDT, CDR2 YYEEEE. Trimming stripped 6 bases from V and 7 bases from J, with 16 bases between. CDR3 size: 13 residues. The CDR3 DNA reads TGTGCCAGCACGGGGGGCGGTTCTTCTGGCTACACCTTC. It translates to CASTGGGSSGYTF.

V usage is TRBV24-1 and J usage is TRBJ1-1; the match to TRBD1 covers 7 bases. Germline trimming cut 3 bases from V and 5 bases from J; bases unmatched to any gene: 8. Germline assignment: CDR1 KGHDR and CDR2 SFDVKD. The CDR3 runs 15 residues. The CDR3 DNA reads TGTGCCACCAGTGATCCCTCAGGGGGGGTAACTGAAGCTTTCTTT. Its translation: CATSDPSGGVTEAFF.

V and J are TRBV28 and TRBJ1-5; 7 bases are shared with TRBD1. Germline lookup yields CDR1 MDHEN and CDR2 SYDVKM. V lost 3 bases to trimming and J lost 7 bases; unmatched junction nucleotides: 18. The CDR3 totals 18 residues. The CDR3 reads CASSFGVRQGRGRQPQHF. The CDR3 DNA reads as TGTGCCAGCAGTTTTGGTGTGAGACAGGGTAGGGGGAGACAGCCCCAGCATTTT. The entire variable domain, with the rest obtained from reference TRBV28 and TRBJ1-5, is as follows: DVKVTQSSRYLVKRTGEKVFLECVQDMDHENMFWYRQDPGLGLRLIYFSYDVKMKEKGDIPEGYSVSREKKERFSLILESASTNQTSMYLCASSFGVRQGRGRQPQHFGDGTRLSIL.

The chain is built from TRBV5-5 and TRBJ1-1; tentatively, D is TRBD1 (5 bases). V lost 5 bases and J 4 bases, leaving 21 bases between the germline ends. Germline loops: CDR1 SGHKS, CDR2 YYEKEE (reference sequence). The CDR3 runs to 16 residues. This chain's CDR3 is CASSLAPGDSSTEAFF. Here the CDR3 DNA reads TGTGCCAGCAGTTTAGCTCCGGGGGACTCGAGCACTGAAGCTTTCTTT.

The genes are TRBV27 and TRBJ1-6; D is undetermined. V shed 4 bases and J shed 7 bases, with 8 bases lying between them. Germline-derived CDR1 and CDR2 are MNHEY and SMNVEV (reference sequence). The CDR3 has 13 amino acids. The CDR3 loop is CASSSRTNSPLHF. In nucleotides, the CDR3 is TGTGCCAGCAGTTCGCGGACGAATTCACCCCTCCACTTT.

The chain joins TRBV25-1 to TRBJ1-5; no clear D. The CDR3 is 15 residues long. V lost 6 bases and J lost 2, with 14 bases in between. CDR1 and CDR2 (germline): MGHDK, SYGVNS. This CDR3 reads CASSPLGSGNQPQHF. The CDR3 region has the DNA TGTGCCAGCAGCCCCCTAGGATCTGGCAATCAGCCCCAGCATTTT.

This chain links TRBV7-2 with TRBJ1-3; no reliable D call. The ends were cut back, 5 bases at V and 0 bases at J, with 11 bases in the middle. Germline lookup yields CDR1 SGHTA and CDR2 FQGNSA. The CDR3 has 15 amino acids. DNA for the CDR3: TGTGCCAGCAGCCGGGTGGGAATCTCTGGAAACACCATATATTTT. Translating gives CASSRVGISGNTIYF.

This clone has just one count. The chain carries TRBV20-1 and TRBJ2-5, with D tentatively TRBD2 (5 bases). Per germline, CDR1 DFQATT and CDR2 SNEGSKA (reference sequence). This CDR3 comprises 10 residues. The DNA of the CDR3 is TGCAGCGGAGCGGAAGAGACCCAGTACTTC. Its protein is CSGAEETQYF.

This clone has only one observation. The rearrangement links TRBV19 to TRBJ2-3; TRBD2 agrees at 9 bases. The CDR3 is 13 residues long. The trim removed 6 bases at V and 7 bases at J, leaving 5 bases unmatched. Per the germline V gene, CDR1 is LNHDA and CDR2 is SQIVND (reference sequence). CDR3 region: CASRGSGRNTQYF. For the CDR3, the DNA is TGTGCCAGTAGGGGTAGCGGGAGAAATACGCAGTATTTT. The full variable domain, in which reference TRBV19 and TRBJ2-3 provide the parts outside the CDR3, is DGGITQSPKYLFRKEGQNVTLSCEQNLNHDAMYWYRQDPGQGLRLIYYSQIVNDFQKGDIAEGYSVSREKKESFPLTVTSAQKNPTAFYLCASRGSGRNTQYFGPGTRLTVL.

This clone was detected a few times. The chain couples TRBV7-9 to TRBJ2-3; 9 positions agree with TRBD2. The trim removed 5 bases at V and 2 bases at J, leaving 8 bases unmatched. Germline loops: CDR1 SEHNR, CDR2 FQNEAQ (reference sequence). The CDR3 consists of 16 residues. In DNA form, the CDR3 reads TGTGCCAGCAGCCAAGGCGGGGGGGCCTTCACAGATACGCAGTATTTT. It codes for CASSQGGGAFTDTQYF. Full variable domain (rest looked up from reference TRBV7-9 and TRBJ2-3): DTGVSQNPRHKITKRGQNVTFRCDPISEHNRLYWYRQTLGQGPEFLTYFQNEAQLEKSRLLSDRFSAERPKGSFSTLEIQRTEQGDSAMYLCASSQGGGAFTDTQYFGPGTRLTVL.

The chain joins TRBV21-1 to TRBJ2-5; TRBD1 was called by the table and not checked on the DNA. TRBV21-1 is reported as a pseudogene. This CDR3 contains 11 residues. The CDR3 nucleotides read TGTGCCAGGGACAGGGGAGAGACCCAGTACTTC. Translation: CARDRGETQYF.

This rearrangement joins TRBV9 to TRBJ2-7, with TRBD1 identical over 11 bases. The length of the CDR3 is 16 residues. Germline V gene sequence: CDR1 SGDLS, CDR2 YYNGEE. The ends lost 4 bases at V and 6 bases at J; junction bases unmatched: 12. In DNA, the CDR3 is TGTGCCAGCAGCTTCTCCACCGGGACAGGGGGATCCGAGCAGTACTTC. This translates into CASSFSTGTGGSEQYF.

The chain joins TRBV29-1 to TRBJ2-7; D gene ambiguous. The CDR3 covers 12 residues. Germline assignment: CDR1 SQVTM and CDR2 ANQGSEA. V was shortened by 4 bases and J by 2 bases, with 9 bases between the two germline ends. CDR3 coding DNA: TGCAGCGTTGGTTATGCAACCTACGAGCAGTACTTC. This translates into CSVGYATYEQYF.

The genes are TRBV23-1 and TRBJ1-4; the D gene is possibly TRBD1 (6 bases). TRBV23-1 is known as an ORF, though its function is uncertain. The CDR3 contains 14 residues. Trimming removed 8 bases from V and 3 bases from J, with 13 bases in between. The CDR3 sequence: CASGHRGANEKLFF. CDR3 nucleotides: TGCGCCAGCGGACATAGGGGGGCTAATGAAAAACTGTTTTTT.

The chain joins TRBV6-4 to TRBJ2-3; 11 nucleotides align to TRBD2. The CDR3 runs 15 residues. Germline values: CDR1 MRHNA, CDR2 SNTAGT. V gave up 3 bases and J gave up 3 bases; unmatched junction bases: 2. CDR3 sequence (DNA): TGTGCCAGCAGTGAACTAGCGGGAGTAACAGATACGCAGTATTTT. This gives the protein CASSELAGVTDTQYF.